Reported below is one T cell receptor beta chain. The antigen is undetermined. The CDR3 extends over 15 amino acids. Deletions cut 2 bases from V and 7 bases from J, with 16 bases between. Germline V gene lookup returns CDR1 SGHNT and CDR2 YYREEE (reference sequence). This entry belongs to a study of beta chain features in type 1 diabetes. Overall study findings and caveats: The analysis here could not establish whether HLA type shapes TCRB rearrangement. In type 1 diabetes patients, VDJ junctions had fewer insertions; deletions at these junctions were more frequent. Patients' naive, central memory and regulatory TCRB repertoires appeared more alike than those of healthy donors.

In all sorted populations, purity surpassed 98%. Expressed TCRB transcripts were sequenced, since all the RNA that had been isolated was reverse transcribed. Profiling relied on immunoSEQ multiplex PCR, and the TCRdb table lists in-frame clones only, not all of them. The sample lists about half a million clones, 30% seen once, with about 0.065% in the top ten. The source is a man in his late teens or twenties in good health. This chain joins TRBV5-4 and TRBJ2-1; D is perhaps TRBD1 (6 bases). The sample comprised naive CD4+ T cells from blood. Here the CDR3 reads CASSLLGQFRNEQFF. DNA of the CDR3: TGTGCCAGCAGCTTACTTGGACAGTTTCGTAATGAGCAGTTCTTC.